A selection of T cell receptor beta chains follows, all from one sample in a study of long-term antiretroviral therapy in people with HIV. Data came from immunoSEQ multiplex PCR; TCRdb stores just in-frame clones and leaves some out. The table records fewer than 35,000 clones, 95% to 98% of them present only once. The sample in question was unsorted PBMCs, obtained 6.9 years after starting antiretroviral therapy. The receptors shown here come from a man aged 25-40 years with HIV. Each CDR3 is given with its conserved first and last residue. Fields, in order: J gene, D gene, clone size, V gene, CDR3 DNA, CDR3 protein. A D gene is named only where the DNA matches it firmly. Rows give clone size only sometimes, using once, few, many, or a class for an expanded clone.

>TRBJ2-7|.|.|TRBV5-1
TGCGCCAGCAGCTTGCTCGGGACTTCTACCTACGAGCAGTACTTC
CASSLLGTSTYEQYF
>TRBJ1-1|.|.|TRBV7-9
TGTGCCAGCAGCTCCACAGGAGACCTGAACACTGAAGCTTTCTTT
CASSSTGDLNTEAFF
>TRBJ1-1|.|.|TRBV6-5
TGTGCCAGCAGTTACTCGGAAGGGCTTGAAGCTTTCTTT
CASSYSEGLEAFF
>TRBJ1-1|.|.|TRBV19
TGTGCCAGTAGATTTCAAGACCTGTCAAACACTGAAGCTTTCTTT
CASRFQDLSNTEAFF
>TRBJ2-7|TRBD2|.|TRBV7-2
TGTGCCAGCAGCTTGAACCGATGGACTAGCGGGAGGACCGAGCAGTACTTC
CASSLNRWTSGRTEQYF
>TRBJ1-2|.|.|TRBV13
TGTGCCAGCAGCTTACGCCGCGGGGGCGGCTATGGCTACACCTTC
CASSLRRGGGYGYTF
>TRBJ2-7|.|.|TRBV6-5
TGTGCCAGCAGTTACCTTCCCAGGGTCATAAACGAGCAGTACTTC
CASSYLPRVINEQYF
>TRBJ2-1|.|.|TRBV19
TGTGCCAGTAGTATCGACAGAAACAATGAGCAGTTCTTC
CASSIDRNNEQFF
>TRBJ2-3|TRBD2|.|TRBV4-2
TGTGCCAGCAGCTCTAGCGGGGCGGTAGCAGATACGCAGTATTTT
CASSSSGAVADTQYF
>TRBJ2-1|TRBD2|.|TRBV4-3
TGCGCCAGCAGCCAAGAAACGCGCGGGGGCTACAATGAGCAGTTCTTC
CASSQETRGGYNEQFF
>TRBJ1-6|TRBD1|.|TRBV9
TGTGCCAGCAGCGACGGACAGGGAAGATCACCCCTCCACTTT
CASSDGQGRSPLHF
>TRBJ1-1|.|once|TRBV4-1
TGCGCCAGCAGCCAAACCCCACCCCCAGGGCGAACTGAAGCTTTCTTT
CASSQTPPPGRTEAFF
>TRBJ2-5|TRBD2|.|TRBV9
TGTGCCAGCAGCTCCAGGACTAGCTGGGAGACCCAGTACTTC
CASSSRTSWETQYF
>TRBJ1-1|TRBD1|.|TRBV29-1
TGCAGCGTGGAGAGACAGGGGATGGGCACTGAAGCTTTCTTT
CSVERQGMGTEAFF
>TRBJ1-2|.|.|TRBV21-1
TGTGCCAGCAGCAAAGCCGGGTTTCATGGCTACACCTTC
CASSKAGFHGYTF
>TRBJ2-1|.|.|TRBV15
TGTGCCACCAGCAGAGTCGACTACAATGAGCAGTTCTTC
CATSRVDYNEQFF
>TRBJ1-1|.|.|TRBV7-6
TGTGCCAGCAGCTTAGCTGCGATAGGGGGTGAAGCTTTCTTT
CASSLAAIGGEAFF
>TRBJ2-7|TRBD1|.|TRBV5-1
TGCGCCAGCAGCTTTACAGGGGGCGGCTACGAGCAGTACTTC
CASSFTGGGYEQYF
>TRBJ2-6|.|.|TRBV25-1
TGTGCCAGCGAAGGGGAAAAAGGTATAGCTGGGGCCAACGTCCTGACTTTC
CASEGEKGIAGANVLTF
>TRBJ1-5|.|.|TRBV2
TGTGCCAGCAGTCTGCCAGGGGCACAGCCCCAGCATTTT
CASSLPGAQPQHF
>TRBJ1-4|TRBD1|.|TRBV7-2
TGTGCCAGCAGCTTAGTAGGACAGGGCTTGGGTGAAAAACTGTTTTTT
CASSLVGQGLGEKLFF
>TRBJ1-1|TRBD1|.|TRBV19
TGTGCCAGTAGTAAACACCCGGGACAGGGGTCCACTGAAGCTTTCTTT
CASSKHPGQGSTEAFF
>TRBJ2-1|TRBD2|.|TRBV4-3
TGCGCCAGCAGCCAAGGGACTAGCGGGGGGAGGGGTGAGCAGTTCTTC
CASSQGTSGGRGEQFF
>TRBJ2-7|.|.|TRBV20-1
TGCAGTGCTATCGACAGCTACGAGCAGTACTTC
CSAIDSYEQYF
>TRBJ1-6|TRBD1|.|TRBV9
TGTGCCAGCAGCGTAGCAGGGACAGGGGGATCCTATAATTCACCCCTCCACTTT
CASSVAGTGGSYNSPLHF
>TRBJ2-3|TRBD2|.|TRBV28
TGTGCCAGCAGTTTCGCGCTAGCGGAGGCCACAGATACGCAGTATTTT
CASSFALAEATDTQYF
>TRBJ1-2|.|.|TRBV5-5
TGTGCCAGCAGCCCCCGGGGAGGACTTGGCTATGGCTACACCTTC
CASSPRGGLGYGYTF
>TRBJ2-7|TRBD2|.|TRBV5-6
TGTGCCAGCAGCTTGATCCGGGGGGACGAGCAGTACTTC
CASSLIRGDEQYF
>TRBJ1-2|.|.|TRBV11-2
TGTGCCAGCAGCTTATCGGGGGCCTATGGCTACACCTTC
CASSLSGAYGYTF
>TRBJ1-1|.|.|TRBV10-3
TGTGCCATCAGTCCGGGAATGAACACTGAAGCTTTCTTT
CAISPGMNTEAFF
>TRBJ2-5|TRBD2|.|TRBV11-1
TGTGCCAGCAGCGTCACTAGCGTTAGAGAGAGACCCCAGTACTTC
CASSVTSVRERPQYF
>TRBJ1-2|.|.|TRBV27
TGTGCCAGCAGTCCACTCGACAGAATGTTATATGGCTACACCTTC
CASSPLDRMLYGYTF
>TRBJ1-4|.|.|TRBV19
TGTGCCAGTACTCTCACAGGGACCGCAACTAATGAAAAACTGTTTTTT
CASTLTGTATNEKLFF
>TRBJ1-6|.|.|TRBV25-1
TGTGCCAGCAGTGAACAGGGATATTCACCCCTCCACTTT
CASSEQGYSPLHF
>TRBJ2-1|TRBD1|.|TRBV19
TGTGCCAGCCGGGACAGGAACTACAATGAGCAGTTCTTC
CASRDRNYNEQFF
>TRBJ1-1|.|once|TRBV27
TGTGCCAGCAGCCGCGGTCGGGAGTCTGAAGCTTTCTTT
CASSRGRESEAFF
>TRBJ1-2|.|.|TRBV7-9
TGTGCCAGCAACGAAGGGGAGGATTGGGAGAAATGGGATGGCTACACCTTC
CASNEGEDWEKWDGYTF
>TRBJ1-2|.|.|TRBV30
TGTGCCAGCTACAGACAGTCAGCTAACTATGGCTACACCTTC
CASYRQSANYGYTF
>TRBJ2-3|TRBD2|.|TRBV2
TGTGCCAGCTCCTACGGGAGGTTCCCCACAGATACGCAGTATTTT
CASSYGRFPTDTQYF
>TRBJ2-6|.|.|TRBV11-3
TGTGCCAGCAGCCCAGGCGGGGCCAACGTCCTGACTTTC
CASSPGGANVLTF
>TRBJ2-3|TRBD2|.|TRBV5-1
TGCGCCAGCAGCCAGACTAGCGGGTACACAGATACGCAGTATTTT
CASSQTSGYTDTQYF
>TRBJ2-3|TRBD1|.|TRBV7-6
TGTGCCAGCAGCTTACCGGGACAGTCCACAGATACGCAGTATTTT
CASSLPGQSTDTQYF